Below, 20 T cell receptor beta chains from the same sample are listed, as sequenced in a study of cytomegalovirus exposure and HLA in healthy donors. The PCR contained 60 Vbeta and 13 Jbeta primers. Profiling relied on immunoSEQ multiplex PCR, and the TCRdb table lists in-frame clones only, not all of them. Of more than 100,000 clones listed, 60% to 80% are singletons. The specimen sequenced was PBMCs. The source of these receptors is a man aged 50 or older in good health and CMV-seropositive.

The rearrangement joins TRBV28 to TRBJ2-1, with 9 bases lining up with TRBD2. The CDR3 extends over 15 amino acids. Germline lookup yields CDR1 MDHEN and CDR2 SYDVKM. Trimming took 4 bases from V and 7 from J; bases not matched to a gene: 8. The CDR3 region is CASSSPGLAVNEQFF. The CDR3 nucleotides are TGTGCCAGCAGTTCCCCGGGACTAGCTGTTAATGAGCAGTTCTTC.

This sequence joins TRBV7-8 and TRBJ2-7, with a possible D match to TRBD1 (5 bases). Trimming left V 5 bases short and J 1 base short, with 12 bases between. Germline assignment: CDR1 SGHVS and CDR2 FQNEAQ. CDR3 length: 14 amino acids. Written as DNA, the CDR3 is TGTGCCAGCAGCCCCCGACCAGGGTCCTACGAGCAGTACTTC. Residues: CASSPRPGSYEQYF.

The chain employs TRBV27 and TRBJ2-1; a possible D gene is TRBD2 (5 bases). Deletions cut 0 bases from V and 9 bases from J, with 12 bases between. The V gene's germline CDR1 is MNHEY and CDR2 SMNVEV (reference sequence). The CDR3 is 14 amino acids. The CDR3 loop reads CASSLSSGSGEQFF. CDR3 nucleotides: TGTGCCAGCAGTTTATCCTCGGGGTCGGGTGAGCAGTTCTTC.

V gene TRBV28 combines with J gene TRBJ2-1, with 9 bases matching TRBD1. V dropped 6 bases and J dropped 3; count of bases not matched to a gene: 6. CDR1 MDHEN and CDR2 SYDVKM come from the germline V gene. CDR3 length: 15 amino acids. The CDR3 loop reads CASSQQGAGYNEQFF. For the CDR3, the DNA is TGTGCCAGCAGCCAACAGGGGGCCGGCTACAATGAGCAGTTCTTC.

This CDR3 is CASRTWGQGGTQYF. CDR3 bases: TGTGCCAGTAGAACTTGGGGGCAGGGGGGGACCCAGTACTTC. The gene calls are TRBV19 and TRBJ2-5; D might be TRBD1 (7 bases). V shed 6 bases and J shed 7 bases, with 18 bases lying between them. Per the germline V gene, CDR1 is LNHDA and CDR2 is SQIVND (reference sequence). The CDR3 is 14 residues long.

This clone was counted between two and nine times. The chain couples TRBV28 to TRBJ1-5; D is possibly TRBD1 (6 bases). The V gene lost 8 bases and the J gene lost 3 bases, with 8 bases spanning the gap. The CDR3 is 12 amino acids. Germline V gene data show CDR1 as MDHEN and CDR2 as SYDVKM. The CDR3: CASRTVNQPQHF. As DNA, the CDR3 is TGTGCCAGCCGGACAGTCAATCAGCCCCAGCATTTT.

The rearrangement uses TRBV5-1 and TRBJ2-2; TRBD2 agrees at 12 bases. Germline assignment: CDR1 SGHRS and CDR2 YFSETQ. After removal of 4 bases from V and 5 bases from J, the junction contained 6 bases not matched to a gene. The CDR3 length is 16 residues. The chain's CDR3 is CASSPSGTSGTGELFF. The CDR3 DNA sequence: TGCGCCAGCAGCCCCTCCGGGACTAGCGGGACCGGGGAGCTGTTTTTT.

V is TRBV7-9 and J is TRBJ2-5; 10 bases align to TRBD1. Judging by the DNA end, TRBJ2-7 fits better; the J call may be wrong. CDR3 length: 14 residues. Germline V gene data show CDR1 as SEHNR and CDR2 as FQNEAQ (reference sequence). The CDR3 DNA is TGTGCCAGCAGCTCAGGACAGGGGGTCGACGAGCAGTACTTC. It translates to CASSSGQGVDEQYF.

V and J are TRBV5-1 and TRBJ1-2; D is possibly TRBD1 (5 bases). CDR3 length: 15 residues. Trimming pared 4 bases from V and 4 bases from J, leaving 17 bases between. The germline V gene encodes CDR1 SGHRS and CDR2 YFSETQ. The CDR3 DNA reads TGCGCCAGCAGCCCCAATGCAGGACATTTCTATGGCTACACCTTC. It encodes CASSPNAGHFYGYTF.

The chain combines TRBV5-4 with TRBJ2-1; a weak D match, TRBD1 (5 bases). CDR1 and CDR2 (germline): SGHNT, YYREEE (reference sequence). The CDR3 is made up of 12 amino acids. Trimming took off 2 bases at V and 6 bases at J, with 6 bases between the two ends. The CDR3 DNA reads TGTGCCAGCAGCTTCAGGGTCAATGAGCAGTTCTTC. This encodes CASSFRVNEQFF.

There are a few counts of this clone. This sequence joins TRBV5-1 and TRBJ1-5; 9 nucleotides agree with TRBD1. The trim removed 3 bases at V and 5 bases at J, leaving 3 bases unmatched. The CDR3 is made up of 14 amino acids. CDR1 SGHRS and CDR2 YFSETQ come from the germline V gene. This CDR3 reads CASSWTGADQPQHF. DNA of the CDR3: TGCGCCAGCAGCTGGACAGGGGCGGATCAGCCCCAGCATTTT. Using reference TRBV5-1 and TRBJ1-5 for the parts outside the CDR3, the full variable domain is KAGVTQTPRYLIKTRGQQVTLSCSPISGHRSVSWYQQTPGQGLQFLFEYFSETQRNKGNFPGRFSGRQFSNSRSEMNVSTLELGDSALYLCASSWTGADQPQHFGDGTRLSIL.

This chain joins TRBV7-3 and TRBJ1-2; 9 bases align to TRBD1. Looked up from germline, CDR1 is SGHTA and CDR2 is FQGTGA. V was pared by 5 bases and J by 7 bases, with 5 bases of the junction left unmatched. The CDR3 spans 13 residues. The CDR3 DNA follows: TGTGCCAGCAGCCACACAGGGGGCAGTGGCTACACCTTC. As protein: CASSHTGGSGYTF.

The rearrangement uses TRBV5-4 and TRBJ2-7; 7 nucleotides match TRBD1. V was clipped by 4 bases and J by 2 bases; unmatched bases: 6. The CDR3 is made up of 14 amino acids. Germline assignment: CDR1 SGHNT and CDR2 YYREEE (reference sequence). The CDR3 region has the DNA TGTGCCAGCAGCCCGGGACAGCTAACCTACGAGCAGTACTTC. This sequence encodes CASSPGQLTYEQYF.

V and J are TRBV6-5 and TRBJ2-7, with 10 bases matching TRBD1. CDR3 length equals 15 residues. J gave up 7 bases and V 4 bases, and 10 bases lay outside the gene matches. Looked up from germline, CDR1 is MNHEY and CDR2 is SVGAGI. This CDR3 is CASSFTGTGVEEQYF. CDR3 DNA: TGTGCCAGCAGTTTCACCGGGACAGGGGTCGAGGAGCAGTACTTC.

The chain carries TRBV11-2 and TRBJ2-7; perhaps TRBD2 as D (6 bases). The ends were cut back, 0 bases at V and 4 bases at J, with 13 bases in the middle. The CDR3 extends over 15 amino acids. In germline, CDR1 is SGHAT, CDR2 FQNNGV. The CDR3 DNA reads as TGTGCCAGCAGCTTAGATGGTCGGGGGAAGTACGAGCAGTACTTC. Its protein product is CASSLDGRGKYEQYF.

This clone has only one observation. The chain couples TRBV7-2 to TRBJ2-5; D possibly corresponds to TRBD2 (5 bases). The length of the CDR3 is 13 residues. Trimming removed 6 bases from V and 1 base from J, with 9 bases in between. Germline CDR1 SGHTA, CDR2 FQGNSA. CDR3 region: CASRPRGQETQYF. The CDR3 bases are TGTGCCAGCAGACCTCGGGGCCAAGAGACCCAGTACTTC.

V is TRBV23-1 and J is TRBJ1-3; 9 bases agree with TRBD1. TRBV23-1 carries the ORF label, with uncertain function. V lost 6 bases to trimming and J lost 4 bases; unmatched junction nucleotides: 10. The CDR3 totals 16 residues. The CDR3 loop is CASSKNKDRGGNTIYF. The CDR3 DNA is TGCGCCAGCAGCAAAAACAAGGACAGGGGAGGAAACACCATATATTTT.

The chain has TRBV6-8 and TRBJ2-1, with D possibly TRBD2 on 6 matching bases. Germline V gene sequence: CDR1 MNHGY, CDR2 SAAAGT. CDR3 length: 12 residues. Trimming took 11 bases from V and 5 from J, leaving 13 bases between them. CDR3: CAGTGADNEQFF. Written as DNA, the CDR3 is TGTGCCGGTACGGGAGCAGACAATGAGCAGTTCTTC.

The gene calls are TRBV19 and TRBJ2-6, with unresolved D. This CDR3 region has 15 residues. The V gene lost 3 bases and the J gene lost 1 base, with 7 bases spanning the gap. Per the germline V gene, CDR1 is LNHDA and CDR2 is SQIVND (reference sequence). CDR3 residues: CASSIPGSGANVLTF. CDR3 nucleotides: TGTGCCAGTAGTATCCCCGGTTCTGGGGCCAACGTCCTGACTTTC.

V usage is TRBV6-1 and J usage is TRBJ2-5, with D perhaps matching TRBD2 (5 bases). CDR3 length: 15 residues. V shed 2 bases and J shed 4 bases, with 14 bases lying between them. CDR1 is MNHNS, CDR2 SASEGT, per germline. CDR3 DNA sequence: TGTGCCAGCAGTGAATCGCGGCTAGCTCGAGAGACCCAGTACTTC. Protein: CASSESRLARETQYF.